This is a list of T cell receptor beta chains from one sample in a study of CD8 T cells in ankylosing spondylitis. MiXCR, applied by TCRdb to the 5' RACE reads, yields one record per CDR3 protein. The data contain around 140,000 distinct CDR3 sequences, roughly 10% of them singletons. Source material: blood, either unsorted or a sorted T cell fraction (not recorded which). These receptors came from a female donor with ankylosing spondylitis or in good health (not recorded which). CDR3s include the opening cysteine and the closing phenylalanine or tryptophan. Fields, in order: J gene, clone size, D gene, V gene, CDR3 protein, CDR3 DNA. A D gene is named only where the DNA matches it firmly. Some rows have no size entry. The others give once, few or many, or a class for an expanded clone.

TRBJ1-2 many TRBD1 TRBV28 CASSWDRGNYGYTF TGTGCCAGCAGTTGGGACAGAGGAAACTATGGCTACACCTTC
TRBJ2-7 many . TRBV5-1 CASSLSGTEPYEQYF TGCGCCAGCAGCTTGTCGGGGACGGAACCCTACGAGCAGTACTTC
TRBJ1-3 many . TRBV12-3/TRBV12-4 CASSWTYTDNSGNTIYF TGTGCCAGCAGTTGGACCTACACCGACAACTCTGGAAACACCATATATTTT
TRBJ1-1 many . TRBV5-1 CASSKAQGQNTEAFF TGCGCCAGCAGCAAGGCCCAGGGACAGAACACTGAAGCTTTCTTT
TRBJ2-1 . . TRBV5-1 CASSLGPVSYNEQFF TGCGCCAGCAGCTTGGGGCCTGTCTCCTACAATGAGCAGTTCTTC
TRBJ2-3 many . TRBV28 CASRLEQADTQYF TGTGCCAGCCGACTAGAGCAGGCAGATACGCAGTATTTT
TRBJ1-1 . . TRBV12-3/TRBV12-4 CASSLPGRAEAFF TGTGCCAGCAGTTTACCAGGGCGGGCTGAAGCTTTCTTT
TRBJ2-3 many TRBD2 TRBV5-1 CASSLVTTGLAIDTQYF TGCGCCAGCAGCTTGGTTACAACGGGACTAGCCATAGATACGCAGTATTTT
TRBJ2-7 few . TRBV30 CAWSGRSRDREQYF TGTGCCTGGAGTGGGAGGTCAAGGGATCGCGAGCAGTACTTC
TRBJ2-3 many TRBD2 TRBV30 CAWSAPGTSRDTQYF TGTGCCTGGAGTGCCCCCGGGACTAGCAGAGATACGCAGTATTTT
TRBJ2-3 many TRBD2 TRBV5-1 CASSLGTSGTDTQYF TGCGCCAGCAGCTTAGGGACTAGCGGCACAGATACGCAGTATTTT
TRBJ2-7 few TRBD1 TRBV29-1 CSVDRNRDSSVNEQYF TGCAGCGTTGATAGAAACCGGGACAGCTCGGTCAACGAGCAGTACTTC
TRBJ2-7 . . TRBV7-2 CASSSTTVTYEQYF TGTGCCAGCAGCTCGACGACAGTCACCTACGAGCAGTACTTC
TRBJ1-2 many . TRBV15 CATSTPGGYGYTF TGTGCCACCAGCACCCCCGGGGGATATGGCTACACCTTC
TRBJ1-4 many . TRBV18 CASSPTQGAGEKLFF TGTGCCAGCTCACCAACTCAAGGGGCAGGGGAAAAACTGTTTTTT
TRBJ1-1 many . TRBV20-1 CSAGGGPYTEAFF TGCAGTGCGGGGGGCGGGCCGTACACTGAAGCTTTCTTT
TRBJ2-7 . TRBD2 TRBV19 CASSKTGTSGFGEQYF TGTGCCAGTAGCAAGACCGGGACTAGCGGATTCGGCGAGCAGTACTTC
TRBJ2-3 many TRBD2 TRBV29-1 CSVRLTGGLDTQYF TGCAGCGTTCGCCTAACGGGAGGTTTGGATACGCAGTATTTT